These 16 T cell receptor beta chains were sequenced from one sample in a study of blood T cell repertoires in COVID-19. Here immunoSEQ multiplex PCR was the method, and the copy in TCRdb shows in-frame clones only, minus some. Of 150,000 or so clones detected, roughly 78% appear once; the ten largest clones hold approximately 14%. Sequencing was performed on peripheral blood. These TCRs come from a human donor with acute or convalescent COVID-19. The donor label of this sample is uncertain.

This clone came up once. The CDR3 DNA reads TGTGCCAGCAGCACCGGACTAAATAGGGCAGATACGCAGTATTTT. It translates to CASSTGLNRADTQYF. The chain links TRBV5-6 to TRBJ2-3; TRBD2 might be the D (6 bases). The CDR3 spans 15 residues. The germline V and J ends were trimmed by 4 bases and 4 bases, with 16 bases remaining between them. Looked up from germline, CDR1 is SGHDT and CDR2 is YYEEEE.

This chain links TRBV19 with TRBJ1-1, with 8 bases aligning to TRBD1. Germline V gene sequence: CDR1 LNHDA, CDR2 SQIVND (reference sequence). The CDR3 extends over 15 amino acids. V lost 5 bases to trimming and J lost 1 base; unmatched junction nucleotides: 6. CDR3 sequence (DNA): TGTGCCAGTAGTTCCGACAGGGGCACGAACACTGAAGCTTTCTTT. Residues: CASSSDRGTNTEAFF.

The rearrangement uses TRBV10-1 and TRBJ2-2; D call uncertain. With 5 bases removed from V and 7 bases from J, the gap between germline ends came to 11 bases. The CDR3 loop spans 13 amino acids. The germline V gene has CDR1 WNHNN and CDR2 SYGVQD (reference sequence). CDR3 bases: TGCGCCAGCAGTAGAGCAGGATACGGGGAGCTGTTTTTT. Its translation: CASSRAGYGELFF.

CDR3 nucleotides: TGTGCCAGCAGTGTGACAGAATTAGGCAATCAGCCCCAGCATTTT. Residues: CASSVTELGNQPQHF. This rearrangement joins TRBV2 to TRBJ1-5; possible D gene TRBD1, 5 bases. V lost 4 bases to trimming and J lost 2 bases, with 12 bases between them. Germline V gene data show CDR1 as SNHLY and CDR2 as FYNNEI. This CDR3 is built from 15 residues.

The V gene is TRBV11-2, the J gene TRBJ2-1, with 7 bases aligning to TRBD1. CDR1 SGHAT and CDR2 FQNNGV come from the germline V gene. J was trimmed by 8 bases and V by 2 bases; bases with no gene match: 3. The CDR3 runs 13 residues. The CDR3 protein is CASSLNRGDEQFF. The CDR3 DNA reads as TGTGCCAGCAGCTTAAACAGGGGTGATGAGCAGTTCTTC.

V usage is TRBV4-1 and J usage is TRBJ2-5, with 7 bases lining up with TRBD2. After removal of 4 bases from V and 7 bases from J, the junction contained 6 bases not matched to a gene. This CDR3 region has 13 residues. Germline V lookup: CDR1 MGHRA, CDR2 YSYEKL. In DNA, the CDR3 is TGCGCCAGCAGCCCCCCCGGGGAGGGGACCCAGTACTTC. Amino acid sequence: CASSPPGEGTQYF.

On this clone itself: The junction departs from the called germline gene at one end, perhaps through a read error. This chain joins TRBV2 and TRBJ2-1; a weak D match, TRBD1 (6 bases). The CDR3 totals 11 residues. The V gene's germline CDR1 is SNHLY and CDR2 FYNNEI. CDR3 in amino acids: CASRLRDTVIF. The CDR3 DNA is TGTGCCAGCAGGCTCCGGGACACCGTAATCTTC.

The CDR3 DNA is TGTGCCAGCAGCGGGGACAGCTTTAGTGGCTACACCTTC. It yields the protein CASSGDSFSGYTF. V gene TRBV5-5 combines with J gene TRBJ1-2; TRBD1 agrees at 7 bases. The germline gives CDR1 SGHKS, CDR2 YYEKEE (reference sequence). With 4 bases clipped from V and 7 bases from J, the junction kept 7 bases outside the gene matches. CDR3 length: 13 residues.

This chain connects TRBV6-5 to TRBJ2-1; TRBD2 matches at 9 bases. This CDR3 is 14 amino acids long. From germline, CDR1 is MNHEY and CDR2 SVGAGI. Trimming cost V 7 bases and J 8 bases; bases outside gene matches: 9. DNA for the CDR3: TGTGCCAGCACTTGGGCAGGCGGGGGGGATGAGCAGTTCTTC. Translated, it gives CASTWAGGGDEQFF.

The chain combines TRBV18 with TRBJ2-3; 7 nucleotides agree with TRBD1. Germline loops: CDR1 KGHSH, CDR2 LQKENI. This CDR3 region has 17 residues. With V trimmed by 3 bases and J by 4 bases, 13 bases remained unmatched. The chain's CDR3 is CASSPGTVRMSADTQYF. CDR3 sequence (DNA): TGTGCCAGCTCACCCGGGACAGTACGCATGAGCGCAGATACGCAGTATTTT.

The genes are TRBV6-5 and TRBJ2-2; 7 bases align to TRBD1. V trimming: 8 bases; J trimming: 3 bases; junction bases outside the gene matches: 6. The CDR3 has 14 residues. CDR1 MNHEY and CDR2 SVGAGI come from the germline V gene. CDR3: CASGGQLDTGELFF. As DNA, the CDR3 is TGTGCCAGCGGGGGACAGTTAGACACCGGGGAGCTGTTTTTT.

CDR3 nucleotides: TGTGCCAGCAGCTTAGTGGTGGGGGCGCGAGGCACTGAAGCTTTCTTT. Residues: CASSLVVGARGTEAFF. This chain joins TRBV5-6 and TRBJ1-1, with D possibly being TRBD1 (6 bases). CDR1 is SGHDT, CDR2 YYEEEE, per germline. The CDR3 consists of 16 residues. V lost 2 bases, J lost 4 bases, and 18 bases lay in between.

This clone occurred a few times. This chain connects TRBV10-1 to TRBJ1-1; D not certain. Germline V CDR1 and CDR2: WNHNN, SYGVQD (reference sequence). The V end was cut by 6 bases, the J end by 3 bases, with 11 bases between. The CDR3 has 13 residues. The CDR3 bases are TGCGCCAGCAGCGCTGGACTGTACACTGAAGCTTTCTTT. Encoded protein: CASSAGLYTEAFF.

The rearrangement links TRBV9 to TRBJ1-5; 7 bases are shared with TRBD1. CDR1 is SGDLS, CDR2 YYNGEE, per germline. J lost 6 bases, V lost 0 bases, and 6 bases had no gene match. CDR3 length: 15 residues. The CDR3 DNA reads TGTGCCAGCAGCGTAGAGGGGGCGTCGGGTCAGCCCCAGCATTTT. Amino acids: CASSVEGASGQPQHF.

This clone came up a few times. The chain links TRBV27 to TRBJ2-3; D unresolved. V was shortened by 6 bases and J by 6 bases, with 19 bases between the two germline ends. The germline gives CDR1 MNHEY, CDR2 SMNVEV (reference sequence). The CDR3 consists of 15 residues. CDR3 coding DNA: TGTGCCAGCAGCCAATATCAAATTCGCGTCGATACGCAGTATTTT. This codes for CASSQYQIRVDTQYF.

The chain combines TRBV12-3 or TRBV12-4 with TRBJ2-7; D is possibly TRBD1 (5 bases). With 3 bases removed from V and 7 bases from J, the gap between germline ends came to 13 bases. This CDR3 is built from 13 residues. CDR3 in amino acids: CASSLKGPREQYF. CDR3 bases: TGTGCCAGCAGTTTGAAGGGGCCTCGTGAGCAGTACTTC.